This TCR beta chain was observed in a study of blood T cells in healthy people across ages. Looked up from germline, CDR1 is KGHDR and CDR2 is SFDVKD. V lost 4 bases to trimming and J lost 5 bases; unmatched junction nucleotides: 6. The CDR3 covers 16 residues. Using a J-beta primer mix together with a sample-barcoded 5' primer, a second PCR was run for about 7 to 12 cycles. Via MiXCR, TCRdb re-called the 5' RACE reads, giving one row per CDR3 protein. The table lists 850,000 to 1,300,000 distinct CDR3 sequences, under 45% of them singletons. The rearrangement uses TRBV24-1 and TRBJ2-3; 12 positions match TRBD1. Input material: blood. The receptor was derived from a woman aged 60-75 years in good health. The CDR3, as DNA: TGTGCCACCAGTGACAGGGGACAGGGGGCTGGAGATACGCAGTATTTT. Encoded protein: CATSDRGQGAGDTQYF.